This T cell receptor (beta chain) was identified during a study of CD8 T cells in ankylosing spondylitis. Study-wide findings and caveats: Matched ankylosing spondylitis synovial fluid reportedly showed significant enrichment of disease-linked clones. About 8 highly homologous variants made up a TCR beta motif, and this motif appeared characteristic of ankylosing spondylitis blood. Disease-linked clones proved CD8+ and comparatively uncommon in peripheral blood.

By quantitative 5'-RACE with molecular barcodes, the TCR beta libraries were made. TCRdb independently ran MiXCR on the 5' RACE reads; one entry per CDR3 protein. Found here are some 840,000 distinct CDR3 sequences, 12% of them singletons; the top ten hold less than 0.65%. Germline values: CDR1 SQVTM, CDR2 ANQGSEA. This CDR3 has 15 residues. Trimming cost V 1 base and J 0 bases; bases outside gene matches: 2. This clonotype was counted between two and nine times. The antigen remains unidentified. Sequencing was done on a sample of blood, either unsorted or a sorted T cell fraction (not recorded which). This clonotype originated in a male donor with ankylosing spondylitis. The gene calls are TRBV29-1 and TRBJ2-3; 9 bases line up with TRBD2. The CDR3 sequence: CSVEASGGSTDTQYF. The CDR3 DNA sequence: TGCAGCGTTGAAGCGAGCGGGGGGAGCACAGATACGCAGTATTTT.